A selection of T cell receptor beta chains follows, all from one sample in a study of blood T cell repertoires in COVID-19. Data came from immunoSEQ multiplex PCR; TCRdb stores just in-frame clones and leaves some out. This sample has around 120,000 clones, with roughly 79% found just once. The sample was peripheral blood. Receptor source: a man in his 70s with acute or convalescent COVID-19. Each CDR3 is given with its conserved first and last residue. Expanded clones get a size class; other rows say once, few or many, or leave the size out.

size: -; V: TRBV3-1/TRBV3-2; CDR3: CASSPYLPGHGLEQYF
size: -; V: TRBV5-1; CDR3: CASSLGAIATNEKLFF
size: -; V: TRBV11-2; CDR3: CASSMGQLFATNEKLFF
size: -; V: TRBV6-5; CDR3: CASSYSWRGGADTQYF
size: -; V: TRBV19; CDR3: CASSIASGGVNTGELFF
size: -; V: TRBV19; CDR3: CASSTGLFRPGAMNTEAFF
size: -; V: TRBV19; CDR3: CASSLQGMGSGNTIYF
size: -; V: TRBV19; CDR3: CASSGRQGAAFF
size: once; V: TRBV7-6; CDR3: CASSRRRVNQETQYF
size: -; V: TRBV6-2/TRBV6-3; CDR3: CASSYGAGRPYTDTQYF
size: -; V: TRBV11-2; CDR3: CASSLILAGAGEQFF
size: few; V: TRBV19; CDR3: CASSTKARDRVYNEQFF
size: -; V: TRBV6-2/TRBV6-3; CDR3: CASSSRQGAVNTEAFF
size: -; V: TRBV28; CDR3: CASRPGGQSQPQHF
size: -; V: TRBV6-5; CDR3: CASSYNPEYNEQFF
size: -; V: TRBV12-5; CDR3: CASGLGQGGYEQYF